Below are 25 T cell receptor beta chains sequenced from a single sample in a study of shared clonotypes between healthy human individuals. Sequenced by immunoSEQ multiplex PCR; TCRdb stores in-frame clones only, minus some. Here the sample spans about 2.3 million clones, around 90% being singletons. The specimen was naive CD4+ T cells from PBMCs. As for subset: CD45RA+ positively selected. The receptors originated from a young man in good health. Some clones in this sample may be carry-over from other donors' samples.

The gene calls are TRBV18 and TRBJ2-3; no clear D. This CDR3 contains 14 residues. CDR1 and CDR2 (germline): KGHSH, LQKENI. The ends were cut back, 3 bases at V and 4 bases at J, with 11 bases in the middle. CDR3 sequence: CASSPGLGADTQYF. The CDR3 region has the DNA TGTGCCAGCTCACCCGGATTGGGTGCAGATACGCAGTATTTT.

Details on this clone: This specimen includes other DNA sequences encoding the same CDR3. V is TRBV6-6 and J is TRBJ2-7; possibly TRBD2 for D (6 bases). The V and J ends lost 6 bases and 4 bases respectively, with 10 bases between them. CDR1 and CDR2 from the germline V gene are MNHNY and SVGAGI (reference sequence). This CDR3 has 12 amino acids. The CDR3 DNA sequence: TGTGCCAGCAGCCAGGGAGGATACGAGCAGTACTTC. It codes for CASSQGGYEQYF.

This clone was counted a single time. This sample includes further DNA sequences coding for the same CDR3. This chain connects TRBV6-1 to TRBJ1-2; D is unclear. V lost 1 base and J lost 5, with 11 bases in between. The germline V gene encodes CDR1 MNHNS and CDR2 SASEGT. CDR3 length: 14 amino acids. CDR3: CASSEGGGPYGYTF. CDR3 DNA: TGTGCCAGCAGTGAAGGCGGTGGACCTTATGGCTACACCTTC.

This sequence joins TRBV5-1 and TRBJ1-3; no reliable D call. V was pared by 0 bases and J by 0 bases, with 4 bases between. The CDR3 runs to 14 residues. Germline V gene data show CDR1 as SGHRS and CDR2 as YFSETQ. This chain's CDR3 is CASSLDASGNTIYF. As DNA, the CDR3 is TGCGCCAGCAGCTTGGATGCCTCTGGAAACACCATATATTTT.

On this clone: The junction does not match germline at one end; this may be a read error. The chain is built from TRBV7-8 and TRBJ2-2; 9 bases agree with TRBD1. Germline-derived CDR1 and CDR2 are SGHVS and FQNEAQ. This CDR3 is built from 16 residues. The CDR3 DNA reads as TGTGCCAGCAGCTCACAGGGGGCGGCGAACATCGGGGAGCTGTTTTTT. This encodes CASSSQGAANIGELFF.

The CDR3 reads CASSRLEGNGYTF. In DNA form, the CDR3 reads TGTGCCAGCAGCCGTTTGGAGGGGAATGGCTACACCTTC. The chain couples TRBV7-9 to TRBJ1-2, with D tentatively TRBD1 (5 bases). V was cut by 5 bases and J by 6 bases, with 13 bases left in between. The CDR3 spans 13 residues. Germline CDR1 and CDR2: SEHNR and FQNEAQ (reference sequence).

This clone was found a few times. The sample carries other DNA sequences with the same CDR3. V usage is TRBV18 and J usage is TRBJ2-1, with TRBD2 matching 11 bases. The V segment lost 4 bases and the J segment 7 bases; nucleotides outside the gene matches: 6. The CDR3 has 15 residues. CDR1 is KGHSH, CDR2 LQKENI, per germline. The CDR3 DNA reads TGTGCCAGCTCACTAACTAGCGGGAGTGCAAATGAGCAGTTCTTC. Residues: CASSLTSGSANEQFF.

To note about this clone: This specimen includes other DNA sequences encoding the same CDR3. The chain couples TRBV7-9 to TRBJ1-1; no clear D. The ends were cut back, 2 bases at V and 1 base at J, with 5 bases in the middle. The germline CDR1 and CDR2 sequences are SEHNR and FQNEAQ (reference sequence). CDR3 length: 13 amino acids. CDR3: CASSLWGNTEAFF. For the CDR3, the DNA is TGTGCCAGCAGCTTATGGGGGAACACTGAAGCTTTCTTT. The full variable domain, in which reference TRBV7-9 and TRBJ1-1 provide the parts outside the CDR3, is DTGVSQNPRHKITKRGQNVTFRCDPISEHNRLYWYRQTLGQGPEFLTYFQNEAQLEKSRLLSDRFSAERPKGSFSTLEIQRTEQGDSAMYLCASSLWGNTEAFFGQGTRLTVV.

This clone came up a few times. The rearrangement links TRBV10-1 to TRBJ2-3, with TRBD2 matching over 10 bases. V gave up 4 bases and J gave up 6 bases; unmatched junction bases: 4. Germline assignment: CDR1 WNHNN and CDR2 SYGVQD (reference sequence). The CDR3 loop spans 14 amino acids. CDR3 in DNA: TGCGCCAGCAGTGGAGGGACTAGCGTTGATACGCAGTATTTT. Protein product: CASSGGTSVDTQYF.

This clone was counted a few times. The chain uses TRBV6-6 and TRBJ1-1; D is possibly TRBD1 (5 bases). The length of the CDR3 is 13 residues. CDR1 and CDR2 from the germline V gene are MNHNY and SVGAGI (reference sequence). The ends were cut back, 5 bases at V and 4 bases at J, with 11 bases in the middle. For the CDR3, the DNA is TGTGCCAGCAGTCTCCGACAGTCCACTGAAGCTTTCTTT. Translating it yields CASSLRQSTEAFF.

CDR3 in amino acids: CASSTGLAGGEGQFF. CDR3 sequence (DNA): TGCGCCAGCAGCACGGGACTAGCGGGAGGAGAGGGGCAGTTCTTC. The V gene is TRBV5-1, the J gene TRBJ2-1; 15 bases agree with TRBD2. The CDR3 length is 15 residues. CDR1 is SGHRS and CDR2 is YFSETQ in the germline V gene. Trimming cost V 4 bases and J 12 bases; bases outside gene matches: 8. The whole variable domain, filled in from reference TRBV5-1 and TRBJ2-1, reads KAGVTQTPRYLIKTRGQQVTLSCSPISGHRSVSWYQQTPGQGLQFLFEYFSETQRNKGNFPGRFSGRQFSNSRSEMNVSTLELGDSALYLCASSTGLAGGEGQFFGPGTRLTVL.

The CDR3 region is CASSLIPGGGEQFF. The CDR3 DNA sequence: TGTGCCAGCAGCTTAATTCCGGGGGGCGGTGAGCAGTTCTTC. The rearrangement joins TRBV7-3 to TRBJ2-1; weak D call: TRBD2 (7 bases). This CDR3 has 14 amino acids. The germline V gene encodes CDR1 SGHTA and CDR2 FQGTGA. V gave up 1 base and J gave up 9 bases, with 13 bases separating them.

The CDR3 DNA reads as TGTGCCAGCAGCTCGATGCAGGGGGCAAGCTACAATGAGCAGTTCTTC. Its translation: CASSSMQGASYNEQFF. The chain uses TRBV5-4 and TRBJ2-1; 8 nucleotides agree with TRBD1. V lost 3 bases and J lost 3; bases outside the gene matches: 8. The CDR3 has 16 amino acids. CDR1 and CDR2 (germline): SGHNT, YYREEE (reference sequence). The full variable domain, its missing parts supplied by reference TRBV5-4 and TRBJ2-1, is ETGVTQSPTHLIKTRGQQVTLRCSSQSGHNTVSWYQQALGQGPQFIFQYYREEENGRGNFPPRFSGLQFPNYSSELNVNALELDDSALYLCASSSMQGASYNEQFFGPGTRLTVL.

This clone has a single count. The J gene is TRBJ1-3, the V gene TRBV5-5; D possibly corresponds to TRBD1 (5 bases). This CDR3 contains 15 residues. The ends were cut back, 2 bases at V and 3 bases at J, with 12 bases in the middle. The V gene's germline CDR1 is SGHKS and CDR2 YYEKEE (reference sequence). The CDR3 reads CASSLGAFDGNTIYF. For the CDR3, the DNA is TGTGCCAGCAGCTTAGGGGCTTTCGATGGAAACACCATATATTTT.

This clone has just one count. This chain links TRBV5-1 with TRBJ2-1, with 11 positions matching TRBD2. Germline V CDR1 and CDR2: SGHRS, YFSETQ. V lost 0 bases, J lost 1 base, and 9 bases stayed unmatched. The CDR3 consists of 19 residues. The CDR3 sequence is CASSLDTNSGRGSYNEQFF. CDR3 DNA: TGCGCCAGCAGCTTGGACACTAATAGCGGGAGGGGATCCTACAATGAGCAGTTCTTC.

V is TRBV5-1 and J is TRBJ2-2; TRBD1 matches at 7 bases. The CDR3 is 14 residues long. The trim removed 4 bases at V and 7 bases at J, leaving 7 bases unmatched. Germline CDR1 SGHRS, CDR2 YFSETQ. The CDR3 protein is CASSGDSRGGELFF. CDR3 sequence (DNA): TGCGCCAGCAGCGGGGACAGCAGGGGCGGGGAGCTGTTTTTT.

The rearrangement links TRBV30 to TRBJ2-3; no clear D gene. CDR1 GTSNPN and CDR2 SVGIG come from the germline V gene (reference sequence). This CDR3 is built from 15 residues. V dropped 5 bases and J dropped 0 bases, with 15 bases sitting between them. In DNA, the CDR3 is TGTGCCTGGGGCCCCCCTGCGACTAGCACAGATACGCAGTATTTT. Amino acid sequence: CAWGPPATSTDTQYF.

J is TRBJ2-5 and V is TRBV10-2; 7 bases are a match to TRBD1. Trimming removed 3 bases from V and 5 bases from J; junction bases left unmatched: 12. The CDR3 covers 16 residues. Germline V gene lookup returns CDR1 WSHSY and CDR2 SAAADI. CDR3 coding DNA: TGCGCCAGCAGTGATCGGGACAGTCCGGATAGGGAGACCCAGTACTTC. It translates to CASSDRDSPDRETQYF.

The chain combines TRBV18 with TRBJ1-1, with 10 bases lining up with TRBD1. V shed 5 bases, J shed 4 bases, and the junction held 7 bases outside the gene matches. There are 15 residues in the CDR3. Germline-derived CDR1 and CDR2 are KGHSH and LQKENI. For the CDR3, the DNA is TGTGCCAGCTCAGAGACAGGGGGCGGAGGCACTGAAGCTTTCTTT. It specifies CASSETGGGGTEAFF.

The V and J genes are TRBV15 and TRBJ2-3; possibly TRBD1 for D (5 bases). V dropped 4 bases and J dropped 4 bases, with 15 bases sitting between them. The germline V gene has CDR1 LNHNV and CDR2 YYDKDF (reference sequence). The CDR3 spans 15 residues. The CDR3 region is CATSTLAGIADTQYF. CDR3 DNA sequence: TGTGCCACCAGCACTTTGGCAGGGATCGCAGATACGCAGTATTTT.

The genes are TRBV6-5 and TRBJ1-5, with D maybe TRBD1 (6 bases). The CDR3 has 15 amino acids. Trimming cost V 6 bases and J 7 bases, with 19 bases left between them. Germline CDR1 is MNHEY and CDR2 is SVGAGI. The CDR3 spells CASRKAQGTFQPQHF. Here the CDR3 DNA reads TGTGCCAGCAGAAAGGCTCAAGGGACATTCCAGCCCCAGCATTTT.

The chain uses TRBV7-8 and TRBJ2-5; 10 nucleotides line up with TRBD1. The CDR3 contains 16 residues. The germline V gene has CDR1 SGHVS and CDR2 FQNEAQ. The V and J ends lost 4 bases and 7 bases, in that order; junction bases with no gene match: 12. CDR3: CASSSGTGALRGTQYF. CDR3 in DNA: TGTGCCAGCAGCTCCGGGACAGGGGCCCTCCGGGGGACCCAGTACTTC.

The genes are TRBV5-6 and TRBJ2-1; unclear D gene. This CDR3 is built from 14 residues. The germline V and J ends were trimmed by 4 bases and 10 bases, with 18 bases remaining between them. CDR1 and CDR2 (germline): SGHDT, YYEEEE. This chain's CDR3 is CASSGIVFSGEQFF. CDR3 sequence (DNA): TGTGCCAGCAGCGGCATCGTTTTCAGTGGAGAGCAGTTCTTC.

V is TRBV19 and J is TRBJ1-5; the D gene is possibly TRBD1 (5 bases). The germline V gene has CDR1 LNHDA and CDR2 SQIVND (reference sequence). V shed 4 bases and J shed 0 bases, with 13 bases lying between them. CDR3 size: 16 residues. The CDR3 region is CASSRWDLYSNQPQHF. CDR3 DNA: TGTGCCAGTAGTAGGTGGGACCTTTATAGCAATCAGCCCCAGCATTTT.

The chain is built from TRBV19 and TRBJ2-7; 10 bases line up with TRBD2. With 1 base clipped from V and 4 bases from J, the junction kept 4 bases outside the gene matches. This CDR3 contains 15 residues. CDR1 is LNHDA and CDR2 is SQIVND in the germline V gene (reference sequence). This chain's CDR3 is CASSIGAGGQYEQYF. As DNA, the CDR3 is TGTGCCAGTAGTATAGGAGCGGGAGGGCAATACGAGCAGTACTTC. The full variable domain, in which reference TRBV19 and TRBJ2-7 provide the parts outside the CDR3, is DGGITQSPKYLFRKEGQNVTLSCEQNLNHDAMYWYRQDPGQGLRLIYYSQIVNDFQKGDIAEGYSVSREKKESFPLTVTSAQKNPTAFYLCASSIGAGGQYEQYFGPGTRLTVT.